This TCR beta chain was identified during a study of blood T cell repertoires in COVID-19. About the study: The United States, Italy and Spain were the sources of the acute and convalescent COVID-19 samples.

Source study methods: The assay estimated nucleated cells by amplifying reference gene primers. Here immunoSEQ multiplex PCR was the method, and the copy in TCRdb shows in-frame clones only, minus some. The D gene and trimming were derived from the DNA, and the V and J assignments and clone size from that table. The data show about 400,000 clones, around 89% seen once. This clone was seen a handful of times. With 7 bases clipped from V and 6 bases from J, the junction kept 9 bases outside the gene matches. The germline CDR1 and CDR2 sequences are SEHNR and FQNEAQ (reference sequence). This CDR3 is 14 amino acids long.

The V call is TRBV7-9, the J call TRBJ2-7; TRBD2 agrees at 10 bases. The sample taken for sequencing was peripheral blood. This TCR came from a woman in her twenties or thirties with acute or convalescent COVID-19. The CDR3 is CASMQAGGLVEQYF. CDR3 nucleotides: TGTGCCAGCATGCAAGCGGGGGGGCTAGTCGAGCAGTACTTC.